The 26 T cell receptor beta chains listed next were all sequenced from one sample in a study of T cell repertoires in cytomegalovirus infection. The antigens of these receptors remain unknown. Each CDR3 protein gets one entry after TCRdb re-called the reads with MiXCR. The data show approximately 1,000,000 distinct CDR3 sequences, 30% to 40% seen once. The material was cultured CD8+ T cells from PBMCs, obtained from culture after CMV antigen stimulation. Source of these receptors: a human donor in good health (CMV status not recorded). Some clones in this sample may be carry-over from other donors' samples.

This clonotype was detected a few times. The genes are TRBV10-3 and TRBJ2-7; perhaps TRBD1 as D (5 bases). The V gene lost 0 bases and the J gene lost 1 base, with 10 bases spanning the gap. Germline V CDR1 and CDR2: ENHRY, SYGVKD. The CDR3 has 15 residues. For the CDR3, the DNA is TGTGCCATCAGTGAGTCGCGGCAGGGATCCTACGAGCAGTACGTC. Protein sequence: CAISESRQGSYEQYV.

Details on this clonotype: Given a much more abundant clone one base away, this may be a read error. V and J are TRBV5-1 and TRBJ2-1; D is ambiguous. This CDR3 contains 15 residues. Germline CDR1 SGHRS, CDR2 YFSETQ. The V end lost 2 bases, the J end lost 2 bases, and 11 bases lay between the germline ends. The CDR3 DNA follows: TGCGCCAGCAGCTTTTTGGTCGGACCCTACAATGAGCAGTTCTTC. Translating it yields CASSFLVGPYNEQFF.

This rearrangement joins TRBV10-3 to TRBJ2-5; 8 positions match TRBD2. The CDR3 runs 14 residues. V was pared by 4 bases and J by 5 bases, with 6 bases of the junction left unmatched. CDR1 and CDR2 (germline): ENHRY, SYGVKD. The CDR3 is CAISGGTSPETQYF. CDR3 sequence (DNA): TGTGCCATCAGTGGCGGGACTAGTCCGGAGACCCAGTACTTC.

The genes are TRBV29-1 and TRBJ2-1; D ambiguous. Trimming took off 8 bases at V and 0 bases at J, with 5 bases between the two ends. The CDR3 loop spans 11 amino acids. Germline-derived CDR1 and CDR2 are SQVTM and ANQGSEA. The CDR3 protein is CSPISYNEQFF. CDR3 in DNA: TGCAGCCCCATCTCCTACAATGAGCAGTTCTTC.

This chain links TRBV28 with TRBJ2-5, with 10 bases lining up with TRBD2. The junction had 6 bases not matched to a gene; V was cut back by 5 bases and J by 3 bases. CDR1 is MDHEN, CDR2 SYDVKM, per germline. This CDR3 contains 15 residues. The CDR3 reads CASSPLAGSEETQYF. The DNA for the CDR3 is TGTGCCAGCAGTCCACTAGCGGGATCTGAAGAGACCCAGTACTTC.

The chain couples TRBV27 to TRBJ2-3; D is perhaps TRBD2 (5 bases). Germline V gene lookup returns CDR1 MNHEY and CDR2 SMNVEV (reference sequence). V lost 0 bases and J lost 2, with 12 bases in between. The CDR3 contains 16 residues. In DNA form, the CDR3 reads TGTGCCAGCAGTTTATCAAGCGGACCGATCACAGATACGCAGTATTTT. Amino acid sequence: CASSLSSGPITDTQYF.

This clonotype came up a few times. As DNA, the CDR3 is TGTGCCAGCAGTTTGACCCCCTATAATTCACCCCTCCACTTT. This sequence encodes CASSLTPYNSPLHF. V usage is TRBV6-5 and J usage is TRBJ1-6; no clear D. Germline V lookup: CDR1 MNHEY, CDR2 SVGAGI. V lost 4 bases, J lost 2 bases, and 6 bases lay in between. The CDR3 spans 14 residues.

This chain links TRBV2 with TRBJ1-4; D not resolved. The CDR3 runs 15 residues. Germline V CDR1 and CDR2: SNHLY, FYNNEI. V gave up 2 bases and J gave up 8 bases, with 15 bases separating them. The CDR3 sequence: CASSEFRWAPEKLFF. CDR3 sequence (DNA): TGTGCCAGCAGTGAATTTAGATGGGCCCCCGAAAAACTGTTTTTT.

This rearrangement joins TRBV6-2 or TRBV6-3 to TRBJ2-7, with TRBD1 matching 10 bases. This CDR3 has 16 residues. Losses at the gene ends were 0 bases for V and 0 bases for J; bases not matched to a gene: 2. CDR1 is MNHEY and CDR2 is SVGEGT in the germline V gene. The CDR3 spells CASSYSRTGGSYEQYV. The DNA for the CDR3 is TGTGCCAGCAGTTACTCAAGGACAGGGGGCTCCTACGAGCAGTACGTC.

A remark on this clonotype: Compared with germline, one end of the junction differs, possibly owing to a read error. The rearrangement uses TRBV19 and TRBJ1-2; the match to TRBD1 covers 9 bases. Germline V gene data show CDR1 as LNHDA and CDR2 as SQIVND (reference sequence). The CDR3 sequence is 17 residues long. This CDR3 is CVSSIPLFQGQGDGYTF. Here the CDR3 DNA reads TGTGTCAGTAGTATACCTTTATTTCAGGGACAGGGCGATGGCTACACCTTC.

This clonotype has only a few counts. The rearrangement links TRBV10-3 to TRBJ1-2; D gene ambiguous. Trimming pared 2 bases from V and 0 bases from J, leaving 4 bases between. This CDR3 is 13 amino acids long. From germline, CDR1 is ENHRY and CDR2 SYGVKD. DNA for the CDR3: TGTGCCATCAGTGAGACAGCTAACTATGGCTACACCTTC. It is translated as CAISETANYGYTF.

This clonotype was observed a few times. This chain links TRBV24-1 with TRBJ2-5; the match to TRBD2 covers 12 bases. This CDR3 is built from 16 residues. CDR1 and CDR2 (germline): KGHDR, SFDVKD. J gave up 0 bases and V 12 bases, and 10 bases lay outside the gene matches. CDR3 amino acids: CAHHTSGGPYQETQYF. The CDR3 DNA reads TGTGCCCACCATACTAGCGGGGGGCCGTACCAAGAGACCCAGTACTTC.

In DNA form, the CDR3 reads TGTGCCAGCAGTTCGGGACTAGCGGGGGGGCCCCTCTACAATGAGCAGTTCTTC. Translation gives CASSSGLAGGPLYNEQFF. The V and J genes are TRBV27 and TRBJ2-1, with 16 bases aligning to TRBD2. The CDR3 length is 18 residues. Germline loops: CDR1 MNHEY, CDR2 SMNVEV (reference sequence). The trim removed 4 bases at V and 3 bases at J, leaving 6 bases unmatched.

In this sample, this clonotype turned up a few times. CDR3 sequence reads: CASIELPGGLEQFF. The CDR3, as DNA: TGTGCCAGCATCGAATTACCAGGGGGCTTGGAGCAGTTCTTC. The chain couples TRBV7-2 to TRBJ2-1, with 8 bases lining up with TRBD1. The CDR3 is 14 amino acids. Germline V lookup: CDR1 SGHTA, CDR2 FQGNSA. V was clipped by 7 bases and J by 10 bases; unmatched bases: 12.

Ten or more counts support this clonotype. The CDR3 DNA sequence: TGTGCCAGCAGAGACCAAGAGAATATCAATGAGCAGTTCTTC. Its protein is CASRDQENINEQFF. J is TRBJ2-1 and V is TRBV7-2; no clear D gene. The CDR3 is 14 residues long. The V and J ends lost 6 bases and 6 bases respectively, with 15 bases between them. Germline loops: CDR1 SGHTA, CDR2 FQGNSA.

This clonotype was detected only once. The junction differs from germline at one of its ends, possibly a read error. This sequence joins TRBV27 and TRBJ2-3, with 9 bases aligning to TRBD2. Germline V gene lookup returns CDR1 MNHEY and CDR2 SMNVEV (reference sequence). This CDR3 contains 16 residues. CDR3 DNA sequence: TGTGCCGGCAGTTTTTGGCGGGGGGGAAATCAAGATACGCAGTATTTT. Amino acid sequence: CAGSFWRGGNQDTQYF.

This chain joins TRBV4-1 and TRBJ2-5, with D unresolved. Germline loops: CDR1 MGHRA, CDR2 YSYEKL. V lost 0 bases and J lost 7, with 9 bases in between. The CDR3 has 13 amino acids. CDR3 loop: CASSQDPEWTQYF. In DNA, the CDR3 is TGCGCCAGCAGCCAAGATCCGGAGTGGACCCAGTACTTC.

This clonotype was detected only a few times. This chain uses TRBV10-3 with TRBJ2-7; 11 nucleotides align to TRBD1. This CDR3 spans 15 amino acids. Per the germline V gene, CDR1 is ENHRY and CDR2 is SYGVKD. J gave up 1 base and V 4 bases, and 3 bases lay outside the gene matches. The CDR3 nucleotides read TGTGCCATCAGTGCCGGACAGGGGGCGTCCTACGAGCAGTACGTC. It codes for CAISAGQGASYEQYV.

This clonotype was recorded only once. Here the CDR3 reads CASSLVQGSITDTQYF. Here the CDR3 DNA reads TGTGCCAGCAGCTTAGTACAGGGGTCCATCACAGATACGCAGTATTTT. The J gene is TRBJ2-3, the V gene TRBV7-9; TRBD1 matches at 7 bases. The germline V gene has CDR1 SEHNR and CDR2 FQNEAQ (reference sequence). Germline trimming cut 1 base from V and 2 bases from J; bases unmatched to any gene: 6. This CDR3 spans 16 amino acids.

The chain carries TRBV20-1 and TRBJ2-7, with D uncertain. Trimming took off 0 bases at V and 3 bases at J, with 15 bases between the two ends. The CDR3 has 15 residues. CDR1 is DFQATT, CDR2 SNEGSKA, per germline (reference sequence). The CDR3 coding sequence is TGCAGTGCTAGAGATCGATCTGGCGGAGTCTACGAGCAGTACGTC. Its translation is CSARDRSGGVYEQYV.

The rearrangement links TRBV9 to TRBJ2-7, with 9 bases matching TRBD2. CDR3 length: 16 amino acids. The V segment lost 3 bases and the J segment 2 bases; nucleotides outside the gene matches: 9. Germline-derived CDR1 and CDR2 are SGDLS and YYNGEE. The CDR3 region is CASSGTLSGGTYEQYF. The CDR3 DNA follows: TGTGCCAGCAGCGGCACCCTTAGCGGGGGTACCTACGAGCAGTACTTC.

The DNA for the CDR3 is TGTGCCAGCCCCCAGAACACCGGGGAGCTGTTTTTT. Translating gives CASPQNTGELFF. The rearrangement uses TRBV7-9 and TRBJ2-2; the D is unclear. There are 12 residues in the CDR3. Germline V gene lookup returns CDR1 SEHNR and CDR2 FQNEAQ (reference sequence). Deletions cut 8 bases from V and 1 base from J, with 5 bases between.

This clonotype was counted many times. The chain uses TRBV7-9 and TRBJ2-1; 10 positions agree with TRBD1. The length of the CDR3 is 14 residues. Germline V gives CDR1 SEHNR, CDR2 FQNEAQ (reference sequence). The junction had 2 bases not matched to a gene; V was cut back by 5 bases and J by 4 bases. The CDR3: CASSAGQGYNEQFF. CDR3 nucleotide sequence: TGTGCCAGCAGCGCGGGACAGGGGTACAATGAGCAGTTCTTC. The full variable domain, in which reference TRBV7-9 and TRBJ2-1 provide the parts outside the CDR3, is DTGVSQNPRHKITKRGQNVTFRCDPISEHNRLYWYRQTLGQGPEFLTYFQNEAQLEKSRLLSDRFSAERPKGSFSTLEIQRTEQGDSAMYLCASSAGQGYNEQFFGPGTRLTVL.

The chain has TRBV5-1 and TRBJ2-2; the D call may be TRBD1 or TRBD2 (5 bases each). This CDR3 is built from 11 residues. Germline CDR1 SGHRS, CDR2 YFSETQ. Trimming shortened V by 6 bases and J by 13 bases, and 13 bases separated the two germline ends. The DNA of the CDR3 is TGCGCCAGCAATCATGCAGGGAGGCTGTTTTTT. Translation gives CASNHAGRLFF.

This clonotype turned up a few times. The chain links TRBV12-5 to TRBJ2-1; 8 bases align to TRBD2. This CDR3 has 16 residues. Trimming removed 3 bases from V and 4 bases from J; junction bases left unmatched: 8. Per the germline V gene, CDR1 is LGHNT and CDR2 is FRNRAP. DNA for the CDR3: TGTGCTAGTGGTTTTTCGAGCGGGGGAAAGTACAATGAGCAGTTCTTC. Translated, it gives CASGFSSGGKYNEQFF.

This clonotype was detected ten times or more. CDR3 sequence (DNA): TGTGCCAGCAGCTTGCTAACGGGCACAGATACGCAGTATTTT. Residues: CASSLLTGTDTQYF. V is TRBV7-6 and J is TRBJ2-3, with D unclear. V lost 3 bases and J 1 base, leaving 8 bases between the germline ends. Looked up from germline, CDR1 is SGHVS and CDR2 is FNYEAQ. CDR3 length equals 14 residues.